The 21 T cell receptor beta chains presented below share a single source sample, sequenced in a study of tumor-infiltrating lymphocytes in primary liver carcinoma. Investigators took RNA and DNA out together from 20-30 mg of unsorted bulk tissue. TCR beta cDNA was prepared out of around 460 ng total RNA by means of a constant-region primer. Researchers made the TCR beta libraries by running three nested multiplex PCR rounds with slightly modified ARM-PCR. Rounds one and two of PCR, each of around 9 cycles, were primed with TRBV1-TRBV30 forward primers and a C-beta reverse primer. TCRdb analysed the multiplex PCR reads with MiXCR anew, one entry per CDR3 protein. The table lists 30,000 to 40,000 distinct CDR3 sequences, roughly 80% of them singletons. Material: liver tumor tissue from sampling region 4. The subset denotes: tumor region T4, right-lateral pole. The receptors were gathered from a man aged 40-55 years with primary liver carcinoma and hepatitis B virus infection.

On this clonotype itself: One junction end disagrees with the germline gene, perhaps due to a read error. V gene TRBV29-1 combines with J gene TRBJ1-5; D is unresolved. Germline-derived CDR1 and CDR2 are SQVTM and ANQGSEA. The CDR3 covers 11 residues. CDR3 in amino acids: CRVRFAGSQHF. The CDR3, as DNA: TGTCGCGTCCGGTTCGCCGGGTCCCAGCATTTT. Filled out from reference TRBV29-1 and TRBJ1-5, the complete variable domain reads SAVISQKPSRDICQRGTSLTIQCQVDSQVTMMFWYRQQPGQSLTLIATANQGSEATYESGFVIDKFPISRPNLTFSTLTVSNMSPEDSSIYLCRVRFAGSQHFGDGTRLSIL.

As to this clonotype: A read error is likely, as this CDR3 ends without the conserved phenylalanine or tryptophan. As DNA, the CDR3 is TGTGCCAGCGGTCGGGGGGAGACGGAAACCAATGGGCAGTTCTTG. Its protein product is CASGRGETETNGQFL. This chain joins TRBV6-2 or TRBV6-3 and TRBJ2-1; 7 nucleotides agree with TRBD2. This CDR3 contains 15 residues. In germline, CDR1 is MNHEY, CDR2 SVGEGT.

This clonotype was recorded only once. The conserved phenylalanine or tryptophan normally closing the CDR3 is absent here, so this likely arose from a read error. This sequence joins TRBV29-1 and TRBJ2-3, with no clear D. The CDR3 runs to 14 residues. The germline V gene has CDR1 SQVTM and CDR2 ANQGSEA. The CDR3 reads CSVEAGMGTDTQYL. The CDR3 DNA reads as TGCAGCGTCGAAGCCGGAATGGGCACAGATACACAGTATTTG.

By proportion, this clonotype is medium-sized (0.01 to 0.1%). The chain carries TRBV4-2 and TRBJ1-5; D is perhaps TRBD1 (6 bases). This CDR3 has 16 amino acids. The germline CDR1 and CDR2 sequences are LGHNA and YNFKEQ. V was clipped by 5 bases and J by 2 bases, with 16 bases between them. The CDR3 region has the DNA TGTGCCAGCAGCGAGGCGGCGGGGGCAGGCAATCAGCCCCAGCATTTT. Amino acids: CASSEAAGAGNQPQHF.

Points on this clonotype: The junction differs from germline at one of its ends, possibly a read error. The V and J genes are TRBV30 and TRBJ2-3; 7 nucleotides align to TRBD2. The CDR3 has 15 residues. Germline V gives CDR1 GTSNPN, CDR2 SVGIG (reference sequence). The CDR3 region has the DNA TGTGCCTGGAGTGGGACTAGAGGGAGAGCAGATACGGAGTATTTT. As protein: CAWSGTRGRADTEYF.

On this clonotype: Compared with germline, one end of the junction differs, possibly owing to a read error. This chain uses TRBV11-3 with TRBJ2-3; D might be TRBD1 or TRBD2, each matching 5 bases. This CDR3 comprises 13 residues. The germline V gene encodes CDR1 SGHNT and CDR2 YENEEA. CDR3 coding DNA: TGTGTCAGCGGCTTGGGGGACACAGATACGCAGTATTTT. Its protein is CVSGLGDTDTQYF.

Many counts were recorded for this clonotype. Since a much larger clone is just one base distant, this may be a read error. The V gene is TRBV30, the J gene TRBJ1-1; D might be TRBD1 (5 bases). The CDR3 has 13 amino acids. Germline V gene data show CDR1 as GTSNPN and CDR2 as SVGIG (reference sequence). The CDR3 region has the DNA TGTGCCTGGGGTGTACCCGGGGGCACTGAAGCTTTCTTT. Amino acids: CAWGVPGGTEAFF. Combining the CDR3 with reference TRBV30 and TRBJ1-1 gives the whole variable domain SQTIHQWPATLVQPVGSPLSLECTVEGTSNPNLYWYRQAAGRGLQLLFYSVGIGQISSEVPQNLSASRPQDRQFILSSKKLLLSDSGFYLCAWGVPGGTEAFFGQGTRLTVV.

V and J are TRBV7-2 and TRBJ2-3; D is ambiguous. From germline, CDR1 is SGHTA and CDR2 FQGNSA. Trimming stripped 1 base from V and 3 bases from J, with 14 bases between. This CDR3 is built from 16 residues. CDR3 sequence reads: CTSSLGSSRETDTQYF. CDR3 DNA: TGTACCAGCAGCTTAGGTTCCTCCCGTGAAACAGATACGCAGTATTTT.

In its sample, this clonotype was seen once. This chain uses TRBV5-1 with TRBJ2-5; 8 nucleotides agree with TRBD2. The trim removed 4 bases at V and 4 bases at J, leaving 15 bases unmatched. Germline V gene data show CDR1 as SGHRS and CDR2 as YFSETQ. CDR3 length: 17 residues. CDR3 residues: CASSSGGQAGATETQYF. For the CDR3, the DNA is TGCGCCAGCAGCAGCGGCGGACAAGCGGGAGCCACAGAGACCCAGTACTTC.

The J gene is TRBJ2-1, the V gene TRBV29-1; tentative D call: TRBD2 (5 bases). V lost 4 bases, J lost 4 bases, and 20 bases lay in between. The CDR3 length is 16 residues. Germline assignment: CDR1 SQVTM and CDR2 ANQGSEA. This CDR3 reads CSVAYRAASPYNEQFF. The CDR3 coding sequence is TGCAGCGTTGCGTACAGAGCGGCATCACCATACAATGAGCAGTTCTTC.

In the case of this clonotype: A read error may account for a junction end that differs from germline. The V and J genes are TRBV10-3 and TRBJ1-2; TRBD1 matches 7 bases. Germline loops: CDR1 ENHRY, CDR2 SYGVKD. The CDR3 loop spans 16 amino acids. CDR3 in DNA: TGTACCATCAGTGAGTCGACAGGGCTCTCAGCCTATGGCTACACCTTC. It codes for CTISESTGLSAYGYTF.

With regard to this clonotype: At one boundary the junction diverges from the germline segment, which might be a read error. This CDR3 is CASGSFRDSSYGQYF. The CDR3 DNA follows: TGTGCCAGCGGCTCATTCCGGGACTCCTCCTACGGGCAGTACTTC. The chain links TRBV11-1 to TRBJ2-7; possible D gene TRBD2, 6 bases. The V gene's germline CDR1 is SGHAT and CDR2 FQDESV (reference sequence). The CDR3 sequence is 15 residues long.

The chain uses TRBV7-9 and TRBJ2-3, with TRBD2 matching over 7 bases. This CDR3 is built from 14 residues. V lost 6 bases and J lost 6; bases outside the gene matches: 9. Per germline, CDR1 SEHNR and CDR2 FQNEAQ (reference sequence). Here the CDR3 reads CASSPCGRGDTQYF. CDR3 DNA sequence: TGTGCCAGCAGTCCCTGCGGGAGAGGTGATACGCAGTATTTT.

This clonotype was seen a handful of times. One end of the junction varies from germline; a read error may be responsible. The chain recombines TRBV30 with TRBJ1-2; tentatively, D is TRBD1 (5 bases). CDR1 GTSNPN and CDR2 SVGIG come from the germline V gene (reference sequence). The length of the CDR3 is 13 residues. CDR3 bases: TGTGCCTGGAGTGTGGCAAGGGGCTATGACTACACCTTC. This gives the protein CAWSVARGYDYTF.

Comment on this clonotype: This CDR3 is missing its conserved last phenylalanine or tryptophan, likely due to a read error. This rearrangement joins TRBV4-3 to TRBJ2-6; D is undetermined. CDR3 size: 16 residues. Germline CDR1 LGHNA, CDR2 YSLEER. As DNA, the CDR3 is TGCACCAGCAGCCAAGATACCGGCTCTGGGGCCAACGTCCTGACTATC. Translated: CTSSQDTGSGANVLTI.

In regard to this clonotype: This sequence may be a read error, since a much larger clone differs from it by one base. The CDR3 bases are TGTGCCAGCAGTGGAGAGACCCAGTACTTC. It yields the protein CASSGETQYF. V usage is TRBV2 and J usage is TRBJ2-5, with D unresolved. V dropped 4 bases and J dropped 4 bases, with 1 base sitting between them. CDR1 SNHLY and CDR2 FYNNEI come from the germline V gene. The CDR3 extends over 10 amino acids.

V gene TRBV11-1 combines with J gene TRBJ2-7, with D possibly matching TRBD2 (6 bases). The J call could be wrong; TRBJ2-1 is a better fit for the DNA end. CDR3 length equals 15 residues. From germline, CDR1 is SGHAT and CDR2 FQDESV (reference sequence). The CDR3: CASSLTGPGEYEQFF. CDR3 DNA: TGTGCCAGCAGCTTAACGGGACCGGGAGAATACGAACAGTTCTTC.

This clonotype was observed many times. One end of the junction fails to match germline, which may point to a read error. The chain links TRBV12-3 or TRBV12-4 to TRBJ2-1; possibly TRBD1 for D (5 bases). This CDR3 is built from 13 residues. In DNA form, the CDR3 reads TGTACCAGCAGTCTCAGACAGAACAATGAGCAGTTCTTC. Residues: CTSSLRQNNEQFF.

The V gene is TRBV7-9, the J gene TRBJ2-1; TRBD2 matches at 9 bases. Trimming at V came to 7 bases and at J to 5 bases, leaving 24 bases not matched to a gene. The CDR3 is made up of 20 amino acids. Germline V lookup: CDR1 SEHNR, CDR2 FQNEAQ (reference sequence). CDR3 region: CASISPSGTSRRFSNNEQFF. The CDR3 DNA sequence: TGTGCCAGCATTTCCCCCTCCGGGACTAGCAGGAGATTTTCTAACAATGAGCAGTTCTTC.

About this clonotype: The junction departs from the called germline gene at one end, perhaps through a read error. This sequence joins TRBV5-1 and TRBJ1-2; D is uncertain. The CDR3 loop spans 13 amino acids. Per the germline V gene, CDR1 is SGHRS and CDR2 is YFSETQ. The CDR3: CASSLEANCGYTF. DNA of the CDR3: TGCGCCAGCAGCTTGGAGGCAAACTGTGGCTACACCTTC.

CDR3 residues: CSFRASSFQETQYF. The CDR3 coding sequence is TGCAGCTTTAGAGCATCATCGTTTCAAGAGACCCAGTACTTC. The rearrangement links TRBV29-1 to TRBJ2-5; D uncertain. The CDR3 covers 14 residues. Trimming stripped 8 bases from V and 2 bases from J, with 18 bases between. CDR1 and CDR2 (germline): SQVTM, ANQGSEA.